This T cell receptor beta chain was recorded in a study of Ad26.COV2.S vaccination and SARS-CoV-2 variants (dated by TCRdb to about 2021). With regard to the full study: Vaccine-arm donors came from COV1001, a multicentre, randomized, double-blind, placebo-controlled phase I-IIa trial of Ad26.COV2.S in healthy adults. Ad26.COV2.S was administered intramuscularly at a dose of 5x10^10 or 1x10^11 viral particles, either as one shot or as two shots given 56 days apart. The TCR-sequenced set comprised approximately 30 samples: about 19 Ad26.COV2.S vaccine recipients, 5 placebo recipients and 8 SARS-CoV-2 convalescent individuals. Investigators remained blinded to trial group allocation during experiments and outcome assessment. Participants in the trial were split at random into five groups of five each, receiving low-dose or high-dose Ad26.COV2.S once or twice, or else placebo on both occasions. TCRbeta repertoire sequencing served as the tool for gauging how specific and how broad the SARS-CoV-2-reactive T cell receptors were following Ad26.COV2.S vaccination.

What the authors observed across the whole study: Substantial breadth of spike-specific CD8+ and CD4+ T cell responses was reported after vaccination. Spike-specific TCR breadth was higher in Ad26.COV2.S recipients than in placebo recipients (P = 0.0014). Vaccine and placebo recipients had comparable non-spike TCR breadth, which fits with the vaccine containing only spike. The study lacked the statistical power to compare responses across vaccine doses or regimens. According to the authors, total T cell responses may have been underestimated by the TCR breadth and depth analyses.

TCRbeta CDR3 regions were sequenced with the immunoSEQ Assay. After extraction, genomic DNA underwent amplification by bias-controlled multiplex PCR, followed by high-throughput sequencing. The published analysis was carried out like this. To quantify the absolute abundance of every unique TCRbeta CDR3 region, sequences were collapsed and filtered. T cell fraction was estimated by normalizing TCRbeta template counts to usable DNA, with usable DNA measured through amplification of reference genes found in all nucleated cells. Repertoire TCRs were annotated as SARS-CoV-2-specific when V gene, CDR3 amino acid sequence and J gene were exactly matched to a known reactive TCR set. The reference SARS-CoV-2 TCR set was derived from MIRA and filtered for enrichment in COVID-19-positive ImmuneCODE repertoires, a step that removed public or cross-reactive TCRs. Using the MIRA antigens, annotated TCRs were further analysed by specific ORF or by position within an ORF. Depth was the summed frequency of annotated unique rearrangements, while breadth was defined as annotated unique rearrangements over total unique productive rearrangements. Two-sided Wilcoxon rank-sum tests were used to compare TCR breadth between groups. TCRdb retrieved this table from immuneACCESS and kept in-frame rearrangements only. Not all clones are present; in checked studies, unresolved V genes account for under half, and no reason is known for the remainder. V, J and clone size are taken as reported in that table, and D and trimming were inferred from the DNA itself. This sample comprises fewer than 400,000 clones, 70% to 90% of them detected only once. The top ten constitute under 4% of the sample.

Concerning this clone: Its antigen is unknown. No base-level quality is on record; no much larger clone is a single base apart.

The trim is 5 bases for V and 8 bases for J, with a gap of 13 bases between the germline ends. CDR1 and CDR2 are read off the germline V gene (reference sequence) as LNHNV and YYDKDF. Including the terminal cysteine and phenylalanine, the CDR3 comprises 13 residues. Of all the DNA, just the CDR3 is kept, 39 bases in frame from base 1. This sample's treatment or condition label indicates: about 20 received Ad26.COV2.S at low or high dose, single or two shots; a few received placebo; per-sample allocation not given. For vaccine and placebo recipients, the sequenced repertoires came from samples collected on day 63 after the first injection. Cohort 1b enrolled about two dozen adults aged 18-55 years at a single site in Boston, USA, between 29 July and 7 August 2020. As a vaccine, Ad26.COV2.S was a replication-incompetent adenovirus type 26 vector that expressed a prefusion-stabilized SARS-CoV-2 spike protein derived from the original Wuhan strain.

The clonotype was recovered from a person aged 18-65 years who received the Ad26.COV2.S COVID-19 vaccine or a placebo. The input for sequencing was peripheral blood, taken in a trial of Ad26.COV2.S vaccine versus placebo. The V and J genes are TRBV15 and TRBJ1-5; no D gene can be assigned with confidence. The DNA is as follows: TGTGCCACCAGCCAAATCCGGGGAGAGCCCCAGCATTTT. Translated, it reads CATSQIRGEPQHF.